The 20 T cell receptor beta chains in this list originate from one sample, sequenced in a study of OX40 agonist ivuxolimab in advanced cancers. Some clones are missing from TCRdb's copy, which holds only in-frame ones; the method was immunoSEQ multiplex PCR. The table shows around 62,000 clones, with approximately 90% occurring only once. The material was CD4+ or CD8+ T cells sorted from blood, obtained in a trial of the OX40 agonist ivuxolimab. The receptors stem from an adult with an advanced solid tumor such as melanoma, head and neck, liver or kidney cancer.

This clone was found once. The chain recombines TRBV10-1 with TRBJ2-1; TRBD2 agrees at 11 bases. Germline V gives CDR1 WNHNN, CDR2 SYGVQD (reference sequence). J was trimmed by 6 bases and V by 3 bases; bases with no gene match: 16. This CDR3 region has 19 residues. CDR3 loop: CASSEYPSGRPLPGNEQFF. The DNA for the CDR3 is TGCGCCAGCAGTGAATACCCTAGCGGGAGGCCGCTTCCGGGCAATGAGCAGTTCTTC.

V is TRBV5-5 and J is TRBJ2-2; D unresolved. The V end was cut by 4 bases, the J end by 0 bases, with 1 base between. Germline CDR1 SGHKS, CDR2 YYEKEE (reference sequence). CDR3 length: 12 residues. The CDR3 reads CASSTNTGELFF. CDR3 DNA: TGTGCCAGCAGCACGAACACCGGGGAGCTGTTTTTT.

The rearrangement uses TRBV5-1 and TRBJ1-1; D gene ambiguous. The CDR3 sequence is 13 residues long. Between the trimmed V and J ends, which lost 0 bases and 4 bases, there was a span of 7 bases. CDR1 SGHRS and CDR2 YFSETQ come from the germline V gene. Written as DNA, the CDR3 is TGCGCCAGCAGCTTGGGATGGGGCACTGAAGCTTTCTTT. It encodes CASSLGWGTEAFF.

This rearrangement joins TRBV28 to TRBJ2-5; maybe TRBD1 (6 bases). V was trimmed by 10 bases and J by 2 bases, leaving 17 bases between them. The germline gives CDR1 MDHEN, CDR2 SYDVKM. The CDR3 has 14 amino acids. In nucleotides, the CDR3 is TGTGCCACCAGCTATAGACAGGAACAAGAGACCCAGTACTTC. It codes for CATSYRQEQETQYF.

This clone appeared a single time. The V and J genes are TRBV11-3 and TRBJ2-1, with 8 bases that match TRBD2. V dropped 1 base and J dropped 6; count of bases not matched to a gene: 5. The CDR3 length is 15 residues. Germline lookup yields CDR1 SGHNT and CDR2 YENEEA. The CDR3 reads CASSLGTSLANEQFF. The CDR3 region has the DNA TGTGCCAGCAGCTTAGGGACTAGCCTGGCCAATGAGCAGTTCTTC.

The chain recombines TRBV7-9 with TRBJ2-3; 8 bases fit TRBD2. V was clipped by 5 bases and J by 5 bases; unmatched bases: 12. The CDR3 runs 16 residues. The germline CDR1 and CDR2 sequences are SEHNR and FQNEAQ (reference sequence). The CDR3 region is CASSPGREERGDTQYF. The CDR3 DNA follows: TGTGCCAGCAGCCCAGGGCGGGAGGAGAGGGGAGATACGCAGTATTTT.

V is TRBV7-2 and J is TRBJ2-3; no clear D gene. Germline V gives CDR1 SGHTA, CDR2 FQGNSA. The CDR3 loop spans 13 amino acids. Between the trimmed V and J ends, which lost 5 bases and 5 bases, there was a span of 11 bases. The CDR3 DNA reads as TGTGCCAGCAGCATGAGGTCGGAAGATACGCAGTATTTT. Its translation is CASSMRSEDTQYF.

The CDR3 here is CASSPPGGRREQYF. The CDR3 DNA reads as TGTGCCAGCAGCCCTCCGGGGGGGCGAAGGGAGCAGTACTTC. J is TRBJ2-7 and V is TRBV6-5; TRBD2 agrees at 8 bases. J was trimmed by 7 bases and V by 6 bases; bases with no gene match: 11. This CDR3 spans 14 amino acids. CDR1 is MNHEY, CDR2 SVGAGI, per germline.

The J gene is TRBJ2-1, the V gene TRBV15, with TRBD1 matching over 7 bases. V shed 0 bases, J shed 7 bases, and the junction held 12 bases outside the gene matches. This CDR3 contains 17 residues. Germline lookup yields CDR1 LNHNV and CDR2 YYDKDF (reference sequence). CDR3 residues: CATSRDLGGAGKNEQFF. Here the CDR3 DNA reads TGTGCCACCAGCAGAGATTTAGGGGGCGCAGGTAAGAATGAGCAGTTCTTC.

The chain recombines TRBV6-1 with TRBJ2-2; D ambiguous. The germline gives CDR1 MNHNS, CDR2 SASEGT. The CDR3 totals 15 residues. Trimming shortened V by 2 bases and J by 0 bases, and 7 bases separated the two germline ends. CDR3 in DNA: TGTGCCAGCAGTGAACTGCCCTCGAACACCGGGGAGCTGTTTTTT. Translated, it gives CASSELPSNTGELFF.

The sample holds a few counts of this clone. The CDR3 reads CASSTGRENTEAFF. The CDR3, as DNA: TGTGCCAGCAGCACTGGACGGGAAAACACTGAAGCTTTCTTT. The chain employs TRBV7-9 and TRBJ1-1; D gene uncertain. CDR3 length: 14 amino acids. Looked up from germline, CDR1 is SEHNR and CDR2 is FQNEAQ (reference sequence). Trimming took off 5 bases at V and 2 bases at J, with 12 bases between the two ends.

The chain couples TRBV6-6 to TRBJ1-1; D is possibly TRBD1 (5 bases). The V gene lost 2 bases and the J gene lost 2 bases, with 9 bases spanning the gap. The CDR3 has 14 residues. Germline lookup yields CDR1 MNHNY and CDR2 SVGAGI (reference sequence). The CDR3 spells CASSYATANTEAFF. The CDR3 DNA reads as TGTGCCAGCAGTTACGCGACAGCAAACACTGAAGCTTTCTTT.

Only one count was recorded for this clone. The rearrangement joins TRBV14 to TRBJ2-7; the D is unclear. The CDR3 is made up of 16 amino acids. CDR1 is SGHDN, CDR2 FVKESK, per germline. Trimming left V 2 bases short and J 3 bases short, with 17 bases between. The CDR3 nucleotides read TGTGCCAGCAGCCAATCCTGGGCTTCGGTACTCTACGAGCAGTACTTC. Its protein is CASSQSWASVLYEQYF.

J is TRBJ2-1 and V is TRBV18; 9 positions agree with TRBD2. V trimming: 4 bases; J trimming: 4 bases; junction bases outside the gene matches: 5. The germline V gene has CDR1 KGHSH and CDR2 LQKENI. This CDR3 spans 15 amino acids. CDR3 DNA: TGTGCCAGCTCACTACTAGCGGGCTCTTACAATGAGCAGTTCTTC. This translates into CASSLLAGSYNEQFF.

The gene calls are TRBV29-1 and TRBJ2-7, with D perhaps matching TRBD1 (6 bases). This CDR3 is 12 amino acids long. Trimming left V 6 bases short and J 1 base short, with 10 bases between. Germline lookup yields CDR1 SQVTM and CDR2 ANQGSEA. The CDR3 loop reads CSVSQGSYEQYF. The DNA of the CDR3 is TGCAGCGTCTCACAGGGATCCTACGAGCAGTACTTC.

The chain joins TRBV27 to TRBJ1-5; D ambiguous. In germline, CDR1 is MNHEY, CDR2 SMNVEV (reference sequence). V was trimmed by 3 bases and J by 2 bases, leaving 5 bases between them. This CDR3 contains 13 residues. CDR3 sequence: CASSFKGNQPQHF. DNA for the CDR3: TGTGCCAGCAGTTTTAAAGGCAATCAGCCCCAGCATTTT.

The chain is built from TRBV6-5 and TRBJ2-1; D call uncertain. This CDR3 is built from 12 residues. From germline, CDR1 is MNHEY and CDR2 SVGAGI. The V gene lost 5 bases and the J gene lost 6 bases, with 8 bases spanning the gap. The CDR3 DNA reads as TGTGCCAGCAGTACCTTCCTCAATGAGCAGTTCTTC. Translation gives CASSTFLNEQFF.

This chain joins TRBV4-1 and TRBJ2-1; D unclear. This CDR3 has 17 residues. Germline V gene lookup returns CDR1 MGHRA and CDR2 YSYEKL. The V end was cut by 0 bases, the J end by 0 bases, with 12 bases between. CDR3 sequence reads: CASSQDRARSSYNEQFF. CDR3 nucleotides: TGCGCCAGCAGCCAAGATCGGGCGCGAAGCTCCTACAATGAGCAGTTCTTC.

For this clone: Distinct nucleotide sequences in the sample also encode this CDR3. The chain joins TRBV28 to TRBJ1-5; no definite D call. CDR1 MDHEN and CDR2 SYDVKM come from the germline V gene. Trimming removed 3 bases from V and 0 bases from J, with 6 bases in between. The CDR3 consists of 14 residues. In DNA, the CDR3 is TGTGCCAGCAGTTTTGGGGTTAGCAATCAGCCCCAGCATTTT. The encoded protein is CASSFGVSNQPQHF.

This clone was seen a single time. The chain links TRBV29-1 to TRBJ1-1; TRBD1 is a possible D gene (6 bases). Trimming left V 1 base short and J 0 bases short, with 12 bases between. Germline V CDR1 and CDR2: SQVTM, ANQGSEA. The CDR3 extends over 15 amino acids. The CDR3 reads CSVEGGQHLNTEAFF. The CDR3 DNA is TGCAGCGTTGAAGGGGGGCAGCACTTGAACACTGAAGCTTTCTTT.